What follows are 15 T cell receptor beta chains derived from one specimen sequenced in a study of OX40 agonist ivuxolimab in advanced cancers. Assay: immunoSEQ multiplex PCR; the TCRdb copy retains only in-frame clones and omits some. Of tens of thousands of clones listed, around 86% are singletons. This sample comprised CD4+ or CD8+ T cells sorted from blood, obtained in a trial of the OX40 agonist ivuxolimab. The receptors here all came from an adult with an advanced solid tumor such as melanoma, head and neck, liver or kidney cancer.

The V gene is TRBV2, the J gene TRBJ1-2, with TRBD1 matching over 7 bases. This CDR3 has 14 amino acids. Looked up from germline, CDR1 is SNHLY and CDR2 is FYNNEI. Losses at the gene ends were 1 base for V and 10 bases for J; bases not matched to a gene: 9. The DNA for the CDR3 is TGTGCCAGCAGTGAAGAGTCGACAGGGCTTCTCTACACCTTC. This codes for CASSEESTGLLYTF.

This chain links TRBV10-3 with TRBJ2-7; D is perhaps TRBD1 or TRBD2 (7 bases each). The germline V gene has CDR1 ENHRY and CDR2 SYGVKD. The CDR3 is 16 amino acids. Trimming took 3 bases from V and 4 from J, leaving 19 bases between them. CDR3 nucleotide sequence: TGTGCCATCAGTGAAGGGGGCGGGGGACTAAAATACGAGCAGTACTTC. Translation gives CAISEGGGGLKYEQYF.

Comment on this clone: A read error may account for a junction end that differs from germline. The chain employs TRBV11-3 and TRBJ2-3, with 8 nucleotides matching TRBD2. The CDR3 contains 13 residues. The germline gives CDR1 SGHNT, CDR2 YENEEA. The CDR3 coding sequence is TGTGCCAGCAGCCGGACTAGCAGAGATACGCAGTATTTT. Its protein is CASSRTSRDTQYF. Full variable domain (remainder filled in from reference TRBV11-3 and TRBJ2-3): EAGVVQSPRYKIIEKKQPVAFWCNPISGHNTLYWYLQNLGQGPELLIRYENEEAVDDSQLPKDRFSAERLKGVDSTLKIQPAELGDSAVYLCASSRTSRDTQYFGPGTRLTVL.

The chain joins TRBV12-5 to TRBJ1-5; D gene ambiguous. The germline V gene has CDR1 LGHNT and CDR2 FRNRAP. This CDR3 comprises 11 residues. The CDR3 DNA is TGTGCCAGCTGGGGTTACCAGCCCCAGCATTTT. Translation gives CASWGYQPQHF.

The V gene is TRBV28, the J gene TRBJ1-2; D not certain. The germline gives CDR1 MDHEN, CDR2 SYDVKM. CDR3 size: 11 residues. V was trimmed by 5 bases and J by 5 bases, leaving 6 bases between them. The CDR3 reads CASSGLYGYTF. The CDR3 DNA sequence: TGTGCCAGCAGTGGACTATATGGCTACACCTTC.

In this sample, this clone turned up once. The chain links TRBV6-6 to TRBJ2-1, with D possibly being TRBD1 or TRBD2 (5 bases each). The ends were cut back, 0 bases at V and 10 bases at J, with 19 bases in the middle. CDR3 length equals 16 residues. Germline V lookup: CDR1 MNHNY, CDR2 SVGAGI (reference sequence). The CDR3 spells CASSYSTWDDPGEQFF. The CDR3 nucleotides are TGTGCCAGCAGTTACTCGACCTGGGACGACCCAGGGGAGCAGTTCTTC.

This rearrangement joins TRBV4-2 to TRBJ2-1; TRBD2 matches at 13 bases. There are 16 residues in the CDR3. Germline V CDR1 and CDR2: LGHNA, YNFKEQ. J lost 4 bases, V lost 2 bases, and 2 bases had no gene match. The CDR3 loop reads CASSQTTSGGYNEQFF. CDR3 coding DNA: TGTGCCAGCAGCCAAACGACTAGCGGGGGGTACAATGAGCAGTTCTTC.

This rearrangement joins TRBV6-5 to TRBJ2-2; no firm D call. With 3 bases removed from V and 4 bases from J, the gap between germline ends came to 12 bases. CDR1 is MNHEY, CDR2 SVGAGI, per germline. The CDR3 length is 15 residues. CDR3 DNA: TGTGCCAGCAGTTATTTAGGGTTCGGCACCGGGGAGCTGTTTTTT. Protein: CASSYLGFGTGELFF.

This chain uses TRBV5-1 with TRBJ2-7; D perhaps matches TRBD1 (6 bases). V lost 4 bases and J lost 2, with 13 bases in between. The CDR3 is 14 amino acids. Germline V gene sequence: CDR1 SGHRS, CDR2 YFSETQ. The CDR3 DNA is TGCGCCAGCAGCCTACAGGGAGTCGCCTACGAGCAGTACTTC. Its protein is CASSLQGVAYEQYF.

The rearrangement joins TRBV18 to TRBJ1-2; 7 bases match TRBD1. The germline gives CDR1 KGHSH, CDR2 LQKENI. J was trimmed by 4 bases and V by 4 bases; bases with no gene match: 12. This CDR3 contains 16 residues. Here the CDR3 reads CASSRKTGASSYGYTF. CDR3 nucleotides: TGTGCCAGCTCACGAAAAACAGGGGCCTCTAGCTATGGCTACACCTTC.

CDR3 sequence: CASSLAKRVNTEAFF. The CDR3 bases are TGTGCCAGCAGCTTAGCGAAGCGGGTGAACACTGAAGCTTTCTTT. This chain connects TRBV7-8 to TRBJ1-1; the D is unclear. This CDR3 spans 15 amino acids. Trimming stripped 0 bases from V and 0 bases from J, with 8 bases between. The germline CDR1 and CDR2 sequences are SGHVS and FQNEAQ.

The V call is TRBV19, the J call TRBJ2-5, with 7 positions matching TRBD1. After removal of 5 bases from V and 5 bases from J, the junction contained 5 bases not matched to a gene. CDR3 length: 13 residues. Germline CDR1 reads LNHDA; CDR2 reads SQIVND (reference sequence). The CDR3 loop reads CASSWTGSETQYF. The CDR3 bases are TGTGCCAGTAGTTGGACAGGATCGGAGACCCAGTACTTC.

This clone has just a few counts. The rearrangement uses TRBV19 and TRBJ1-5, with 10 bases matching TRBD1. This CDR3 is built from 14 residues. Germline values: CDR1 LNHDA, CDR2 SQIVND (reference sequence). Trimming at V came to 10 bases and at J to 6 bases, leaving 9 bases not matched to a gene. The CDR3 loop reads CATNDRDRGQPQHF. CDR3 coding DNA: TGTGCCACCAACGACCGGGACAGGGGTCAGCCCCAGCATTTT.

The chain has TRBV9 and TRBJ2-2; possible D gene TRBD2, 7 bases. The CDR3 contains 17 residues. Germline V gene lookup returns CDR1 SGDLS and CDR2 YYNGEE. The V end was cut by 2 bases, the J end by 5 bases, with 19 bases between. CDR3 loop: CASSVVGGGTRTGELFF. For the CDR3, the DNA is TGTGCCAGCAGCGTCGTTGGGGGAGGGACAAGGACCGGGGAGCTGTTTTTT.

The V gene is TRBV11-3, the J gene TRBJ2-5, with D tentatively TRBD1 (5 bases). Germline CDR1 reads SGHNT; CDR2 reads YENEEA. This CDR3 region has 16 residues. The V end lost 5 bases, the J end lost 1 base, and 17 bases lay between the germline ends. The CDR3 protein is CASSPGGAGFQETQYF. CDR3 in DNA: TGTGCCAGCAGCCCAGGTGGGGCAGGCTTCCAAGAGACCCAGTACTTC.